The sequence of this TCR beta chain was determined in a study of blood T cell repertoires in COVID-19. The germline V gene encodes CDR1 DFQATT and CDR2 SNEGSKA (reference sequence). The CDR3 covers 15 residues. V lost 3 bases to trimming and J lost 4 bases; unmatched junction nucleotides: 7. This clone was seen only once. Clones were read by immunoSEQ multiplex PCR, and TCRdb kept only the in-frame ones, dropping some. The table shows 150,000 to 180,000 clones, with around 83% occurring only once. The source of this sequence is an older woman with COVID-19, enrolled during active disease. Sequenced material: peripheral blood. The gene calls are TRBV20-1 and TRBJ2-5; 11 bases are shared with TRBD2. The CDR3 DNA follows: TGCAGTGCTAGTGTAGCGGGAGGGATTAGAGAGACCCAGTACTTC. As protein: CSASVAGGIRETQYF.